These 20 T cell receptor beta chains originate from one sample sequenced in a study of T cells after somatic rescue of genetic block. Clones were read by immunoSEQ multiplex PCR, and TCRdb kept only the in-frame ones, dropping some. This sample has fewer than 150,000 clones, with 75% to 95% found just once. Sequencing used peripheral blood mononuclear cells (PBMCs). The source is a young woman.

The J gene is TRBJ2-5, the V gene TRBV11-2; D remains unclear. Between the trimmed V and J ends, which lost 5 bases and 2 bases, there was a span of 6 bases. The CDR3 contains 12 residues. Germline V gene sequence: CDR1 SGHAT, CDR2 FQNNGV. The CDR3 region is CASSLTQETQYF. The CDR3 DNA is TGTGCCAGCAGCCTGACTCAAGAGACCCAGTACTTC.

This rearrangement joins TRBV9 to TRBJ2-1; D is unresolved. This CDR3 spans 9 amino acids. Germline CDR1 and CDR2: SGDLS and YYNGEE. Trimming cost V 7 bases and J 10 bases, with 6 bases left between them. The CDR3 bases are TGTGCCAGCGGTCGGGAGCAGTTCTTC. This gives the protein CASGREQFF. The full variable domain, with the rest looked up from reference TRBV9 and TRBJ2-1, is DSGVTQTPKHLITATGQRVTLRCSPRSGDLSVYWYQQSLDQGLQFLIQYYNGEERAKGNILERFSAQQFPDLHSELNLSSLELGDSALYFCASGREQFFGPGTRLTVL.

The sample holds one count of this clone. The chain employs TRBV7-9 and TRBJ2-3; D perhaps matches TRBD2 (6 bases). Per the germline V gene, CDR1 is SEHNR and CDR2 is FQNEAQ (reference sequence). This CDR3 region has 16 residues. Between the trimmed V and J ends, which lost 5 bases and 1 base, there was a span of 16 bases. CDR3 DNA: TGTGCCAGCAGCCGGAGGGGCGGGGAGGGCACAGATACGCAGTATTTT. Translating gives CASSRRGGEGTDTQYF.

The rearrangement links TRBV28 to TRBJ2-6; TRBD1 aligns across 8 bases. Germline V CDR1 and CDR2: MDHEN, SYDVKM. The ends lost 4 bases at V and 2 bases at J; junction bases unmatched: 4. CDR3 size: 16 residues. The CDR3 DNA reads as TGTGCCAGCAGTTGGTCAGGGGGCACTGGGGCCAACGTCCTGACTTTC. It specifies CASSWSGGTGANVLTF.

V usage is TRBV19 and J usage is TRBJ1-2; 7 bases match TRBD1. After removal of 6 bases from V and 0 bases from J, the junction contained 10 bases not matched to a gene. This CDR3 comprises 16 residues. Germline V CDR1 and CDR2: LNHDA, SQIVND (reference sequence). CDR3: CASSTLGDRANYGYTF. CDR3 coding DNA: TGTGCCAGTAGCACCCTCGGGGACAGAGCTAACTATGGCTACACCTTC. The variable domain in full, with the rest retrieved from reference TRBV19 and TRBJ1-2, is DGGITQSPKYLFRKEGQNVTLSCEQNLNHDAMYWYRQDPGQGLRLIYYSQIVNDFQKGDIAEGYSVSREKKESFPLTVTSAQKNPTAFYLCASSTLGDRANYGYTFGSGTRLTVV.

This clone was seen more than once but under ten times. The rearrangement links TRBV6-5 to TRBJ1-1, with a tentative D call TRBD1 (5 bases). CDR3 length equals 14 residues. Germline lookup yields CDR1 MNHEY and CDR2 SVGAGI. Trimming stripped 5 bases from V and 0 bases from J, with 10 bases between. The CDR3 loop reads CASSRTFMNTEAFF. The DNA for the CDR3 is TGTGCCAGCAGTCGGACATTCATGAACACTGAAGCTTTCTTT.

J is TRBJ2-5 and V is TRBV18, with TRBD2 as a possible D gene (5 bases). Trimming pared 8 bases from V and 1 base from J, leaving 11 bases between. CDR3 length equals 13 residues. Germline CDR1 is KGHSH and CDR2 is LQKENI. The DNA for the CDR3 is TGTGCCAGCGGCGAAGGGAGCCAAGAGACCCAGTACTTC. This sequence encodes CASGEGSQETQYF.

This chain uses TRBV15 with TRBJ2-3; TRBD1 agrees at 8 bases. The CDR3 totals 15 residues. The V gene end was trimmed by 0 bases and the J gene end by 5 bases; junction bases not matched to a gene: 4. From germline, CDR1 is LNHNV and CDR2 YYDKDF (reference sequence). Written as DNA, the CDR3 is TGTGCCACCAGCAGAGATCGAGACAGGGGAGATACGCAGTATTTT. Amino acid sequence: CATSRDRDRGDTQYF.

This clone has only one observation. The rearrangement uses TRBV6-5 and TRBJ2-1; possibly TRBD1 or TRBD2 for D (5 bases each). Germline V gives CDR1 MNHEY, CDR2 SVGAGI. Trimming pared 5 bases from V and 5 bases from J, leaving 13 bases between. The CDR3 has 14 amino acids. The DNA for the CDR3 is TGTGCCAGCAGTCTCCCCGGGACCCACAATGAGCAGTTCTTC. This sequence encodes CASSLPGTHNEQFF.

CDR3: CASTGQGTYGYTF. The CDR3 DNA reads TGCGCCAGCACGGGACAGGGGACCTATGGCTACACCTTC. The chain combines TRBV5-1 with TRBJ1-2, with 10 nucleotides matching TRBD1. The CDR3 is 13 residues long. The V and J ends lost 6 bases and 4 bases, in that order; junction bases with no gene match: 3. The V gene's germline CDR1 is SGHRS and CDR2 YFSETQ.

The V and J genes are TRBV2 and TRBJ2-1, with 8 bases aligning to TRBD2. The length of the CDR3 is 13 residues. Germline V gene sequence: CDR1 SNHLY, CDR2 FYNNEI. Trimming removed 11 bases from V and 1 base from J; junction bases left unmatched: 4. CDR3: CAASGGSYNEQFF. The CDR3 DNA follows: TGTGCCGCAAGCGGGGGTTCCTACAATGAGCAGTTCTTC. Supplemented by reference TRBV2 and TRBJ2-1, the full variable domain reads EPEVTQTPSHQVTQMGQEVILRCVPISNHLYFYWYRQILGQKVEFLVSFYNNEISEKSEIFDDQFSVERPDGSNFTLKIRSTKLEDSAMYFCAASGGSYNEQFFGPGTRLTVL.

On this clone itself: Other DNA sequences in the sample encode the same CDR3. V is TRBV30 and J is TRBJ1-5; D possibly corresponds to TRBD1 (5 bases). CDR3 length: 13 residues. V was shortened by 0 bases and J by 4 bases, with 7 bases between the two germline ends. Germline V gene data show CDR1 as GTSNPN and CDR2 as SVGIG (reference sequence). The CDR3 coding sequence is TGTGCCTGGAGTGTAGAGGGGAATCAGCCCCAGCATTTT. Encoded protein: CAWSVEGNQPQHF. The variable domain in full, completed from reference TRBV30 and TRBJ1-5, reads SQTIHQWPATLVQPVGSPLSLECTVEGTSNPNLYWYRQAAGRGLQLLFYSVGIGQISSEVPQNLSASRPQDRQFILSSKKLLLSDSGFYLCAWSVEGNQPQHFGDGTRLSIL.

The chain joins TRBV5-4 to TRBJ1-1; the D gene is possibly TRBD1 (5 bases). V was clipped by 0 bases and J by 0 bases, with 9 bases between them. In germline, CDR1 is SGHNT, CDR2 YYREEE (reference sequence). The CDR3 consists of 15 residues. The CDR3 DNA is TGTGCCAGCAGCTTGGGAGGGGCAATGAACACTGAAGCTTTCTTT. Protein product: CASSLGGAMNTEAFF. The entire variable domain, with the rest obtained from reference TRBV5-4 and TRBJ1-1, is as follows: ETGVTQSPTHLIKTRGQQVTLRCSSQSGHNTVSWYQQALGQGPQFIFQYYREEENGRGNFPPRFSGLQFPNYSSELNVNALELDDSALYLCASSLGGAMNTEAFFGQGTRLTVV.

The chain couples TRBV7-2 to TRBJ2-7, with D perhaps matching TRBD1 (6 bases). CDR1 is SGHTA, CDR2 FQGNSA, per germline. The V and J ends lost 5 bases and 3 bases respectively, with 11 bases between them. The CDR3 is made up of 13 amino acids. CDR3 sequence (DNA): TGTGCCAGCAGCGACAGGAGACACTACGAGCAGTACTTC. This gives the protein CASSDRRHYEQYF.

The rearrangement joins TRBV9 to TRBJ2-1, with D perhaps matching TRBD1 or TRBD2 (6 bases each). The CDR3 contains 14 residues. Germline V CDR1 and CDR2: SGDLS, YYNGEE. The V gene lost 2 bases and the J gene lost 8 bases, with 14 bases spanning the gap. As DNA, the CDR3 is TGTGCCAGCAGCGTTAGGGGGGATTACTATGAGCAGTTCTTC. Encoded protein: CASSVRGDYYEQFF.

The V and J genes are TRBV7-2 and TRBJ1-5; D perhaps matches TRBD1 (6 bases). V lost 5 bases and J 5 bases, leaving 13 bases between the germline ends. From germline, CDR1 is SGHTA and CDR2 FQGNSA. This CDR3 has 14 amino acids. The CDR3 sequence is CASSKGDRDQPQHF. The DNA for the CDR3 is TGTGCCAGCAGCAAGGGGGACCGCGATCAGCCCCAGCATTTT.

The V and J genes are TRBV5-6 and TRBJ1-1; D is perhaps TRBD1 (5 bases). The ends were cut back, 4 bases at V and 4 bases at J, with 17 bases in the middle. The CDR3 consists of 15 residues. Germline CDR1 is SGHDT and CDR2 is YYEEEE. CDR3 DNA sequence: TGTGCCAGCAGCCAGGGAAGGGCAGGCGGCACTGAAGCTTTCTTT. It codes for CASSQGRAGGTEAFF.

This clone was picked up many times. The rearrangement uses TRBV6-4 and TRBJ2-1; 10 nucleotides align to TRBD1. The CDR3 contains 15 residues. V was clipped by 3 bases and J by 6 bases; unmatched bases: 5. The V gene's germline CDR1 is MRHNA and CDR2 SNTAGT. Here the CDR3 reads CASSEGRDRGNEQFF. DNA of the CDR3: TGTGCCAGCAGTGAGGGGCGGGACAGGGGCAATGAGCAGTTCTTC.

The chain links TRBV7-3 to TRBJ2-5; 11 positions agree with TRBD2. Germline CDR1 is SGHTA and CDR2 is FQGTGA. The CDR3 has 18 amino acids. Trimming removed 2 bases from V and 1 base from J; junction bases left unmatched: 9. The CDR3 DNA follows: TGTGCCAGCAGCTTATCAGGCCTAGCGGGGGGAACCCAAGAGACCCAGTACTTC. As protein: CASSLSGLAGGTQETQYF. Full variable domain (remainder filled in from reference TRBV7-3 and TRBJ2-5): GAGVSQTPSNKVTEKGKYVELRCDPISGHTALYWYRQSLGQGPEFLIYFQGTGAADDSGLPNDRFFAVRPEGSVSTLKIQRTERGDSAVYLCASSLSGLAGGTQETQYFGPGTRLLVL.

The gene calls are TRBV18 and TRBJ2-7, with 10 nucleotides matching TRBD1. The germline CDR1 and CDR2 sequences are KGHSH and LQKENI. The CDR3 contains 14 residues. With 7 bases clipped from V and 5 bases from J, the junction kept 8 bases outside the gene matches. The CDR3 DNA is TGTGCCAGCTTCGCCGGGACAGGGGTCCACGAGCAGTACTTC. It yields the protein CASFAGTGVHEQYF.